This entry concerns a single T cell receptor (beta chain). Its matching antigen is unknown. The sample comes from a study of spatial heterogeneity in lung cancer. Study-level background: Alpha-chain detections were consistently fewer than beta-chain detections among the sequences.

TCRdb reprocessed the 5' RACE reads with MiXCR, giving one entry per CDR3 protein. The sample comprises about 92,000 distinct CDR3 sequences, 10% to 15% of which are singletons, and more than 40% rests with the top ten. Germline V gene sequence: CDR1 SGHVS, CDR2 FQNEAQ. V trimming: 1 base; J trimming: 3 bases; junction bases outside the gene matches: 13. The CDR3 loop spans 19 amino acids. Time point indicated: sample taken at primary tumor resection. Material for sequencing was whole RNA from tumor, nontumor lung or frozen PBMC, left unsorted. The cohort: some 70 early-stage, untreated non-small cell lung cancer patients. General study results and limits: Ubiquitous expanded tumor TCRs showed up in blood more at resection than follow-up.

The sequence was obtained from a male donor with early-stage non-small cell lung cancer. The chain links TRBV7-8 to TRBJ2-2, with 8 bases aligning to TRBD2. Sample: PBMCs, taken at surgery. CDR3 DNA: TGTGCCAGCAGCTTAGGGGTAGGAGCGGGAGCAGCGGACACCGGGGAGCTGTTTTTT. Its protein product is CASSLGVGAGAADTGELFF.